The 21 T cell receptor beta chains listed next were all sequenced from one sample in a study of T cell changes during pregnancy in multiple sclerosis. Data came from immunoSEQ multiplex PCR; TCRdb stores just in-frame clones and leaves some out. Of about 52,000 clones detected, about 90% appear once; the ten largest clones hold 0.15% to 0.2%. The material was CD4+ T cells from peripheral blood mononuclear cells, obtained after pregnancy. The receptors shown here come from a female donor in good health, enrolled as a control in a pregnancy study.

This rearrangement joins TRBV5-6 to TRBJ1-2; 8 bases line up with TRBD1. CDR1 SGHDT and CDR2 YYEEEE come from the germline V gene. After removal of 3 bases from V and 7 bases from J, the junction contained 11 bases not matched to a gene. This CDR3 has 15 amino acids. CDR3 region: CASSSLGQGAVGYTF. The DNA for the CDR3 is TGTGCCAGCAGCTCCCTCGGGCAGGGGGCAGTTGGCTACACCTTC.

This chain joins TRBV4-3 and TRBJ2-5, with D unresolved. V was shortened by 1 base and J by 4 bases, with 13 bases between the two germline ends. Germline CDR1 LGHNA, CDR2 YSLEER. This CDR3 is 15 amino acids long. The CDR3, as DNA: TGCGCCAGCAGCCAAGCGGCGACAATGGGAGAGACCCAGTACTTC. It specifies CASSQAATMGETQYF.

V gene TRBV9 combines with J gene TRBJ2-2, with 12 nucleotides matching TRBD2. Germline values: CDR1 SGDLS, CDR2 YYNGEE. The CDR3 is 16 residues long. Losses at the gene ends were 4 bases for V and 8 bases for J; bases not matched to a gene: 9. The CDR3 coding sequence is TGTGCCAGCAGCCTTGGACTAGCGGGGACGGGTGGGGAGCTGTTTTTT. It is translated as CASSLGLAGTGGELFF. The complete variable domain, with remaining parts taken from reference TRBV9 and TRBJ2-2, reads DSGVTQTPKHLITATGQRVTLRCSPRSGDLSVYWYQQSLDQGLQFLIQYYNGEERAKGNILERFSAQQFPDLHSELNLSSLELGDSALYFCASSLGLAGTGGELFFGEGSRLTVL.

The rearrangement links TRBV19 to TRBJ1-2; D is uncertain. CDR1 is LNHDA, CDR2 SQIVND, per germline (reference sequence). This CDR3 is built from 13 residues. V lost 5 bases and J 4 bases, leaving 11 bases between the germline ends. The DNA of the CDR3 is TGTGCCAGTAGTCCCGGGAGAGCCTATGGCTACACCTTC. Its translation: CASSPGRAYGYTF.

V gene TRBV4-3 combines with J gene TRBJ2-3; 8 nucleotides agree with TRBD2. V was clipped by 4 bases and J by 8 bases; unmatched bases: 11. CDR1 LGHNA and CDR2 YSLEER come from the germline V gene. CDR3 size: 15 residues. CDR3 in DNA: TGCGCCAGCAGCCCTGTCGGGGGGGCACTGGGTACGCAGTATTTT. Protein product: CASSPVGGALGTQYF.

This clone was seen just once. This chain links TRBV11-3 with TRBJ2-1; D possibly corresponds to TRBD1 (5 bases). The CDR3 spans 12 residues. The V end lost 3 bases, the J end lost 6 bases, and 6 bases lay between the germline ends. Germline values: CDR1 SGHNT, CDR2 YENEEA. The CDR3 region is CASSFQGNEQFF. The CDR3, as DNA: TGTGCCAGCAGCTTTCAGGGCAATGAGCAGTTCTTC.

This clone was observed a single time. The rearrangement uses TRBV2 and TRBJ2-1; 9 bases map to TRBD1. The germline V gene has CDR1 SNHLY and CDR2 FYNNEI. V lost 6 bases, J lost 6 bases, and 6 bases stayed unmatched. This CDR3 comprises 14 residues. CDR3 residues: CASRGQGRGNEQFF. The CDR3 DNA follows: TGTGCCAGCAGGGGACAGGGTCGAGGCAATGAGCAGTTCTTC.

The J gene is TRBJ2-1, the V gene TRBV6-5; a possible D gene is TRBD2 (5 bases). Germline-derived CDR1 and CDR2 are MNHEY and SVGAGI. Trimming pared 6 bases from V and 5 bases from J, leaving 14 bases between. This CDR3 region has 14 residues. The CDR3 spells CASSYGPGNNEQFF. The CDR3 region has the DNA TGTGCCAGCAGCTACGGCCCGGGGAACAATGAGCAGTTCTTC.

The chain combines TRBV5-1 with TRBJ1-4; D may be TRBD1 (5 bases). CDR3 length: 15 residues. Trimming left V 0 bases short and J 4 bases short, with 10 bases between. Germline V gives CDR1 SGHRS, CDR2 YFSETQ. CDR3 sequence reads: CASSLDWGFNEKLFF. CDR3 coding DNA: TGCGCCAGCAGCTTGGACTGGGGCTTTAATGAAAAACTGTTTTTT.

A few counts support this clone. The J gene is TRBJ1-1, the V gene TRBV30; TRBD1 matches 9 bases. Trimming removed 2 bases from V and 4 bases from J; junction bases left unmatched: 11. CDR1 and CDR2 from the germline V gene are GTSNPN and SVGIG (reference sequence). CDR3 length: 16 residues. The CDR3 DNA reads TGTGCCTGGAGTTCGGGACAGGGAAGGGGCTCCACTGAAGCTTTCTTT. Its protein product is CAWSSGQGRGSTEAFF.

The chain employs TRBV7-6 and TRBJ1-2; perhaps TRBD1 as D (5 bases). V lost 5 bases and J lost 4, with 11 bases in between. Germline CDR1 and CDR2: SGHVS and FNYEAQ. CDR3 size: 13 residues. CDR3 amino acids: CASSPDRTYGYTF. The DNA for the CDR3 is TGTGCCAGCAGCCCTGACAGAACCTATGGCTACACCTTC.

CDR3 region: CASSISAGGINYGYTF. The CDR3 coding sequence is TGTGCCAGTAGTATTTCGGCCGGCGGGATAAACTATGGCTACACCTTC. The chain combines TRBV19 with TRBJ1-2; D gene unclear. In germline, CDR1 is LNHDA, CDR2 SQIVND (reference sequence). Trimming removed 3 bases at V and 2 bases at J, with 16 bases between. This CDR3 has 16 amino acids.

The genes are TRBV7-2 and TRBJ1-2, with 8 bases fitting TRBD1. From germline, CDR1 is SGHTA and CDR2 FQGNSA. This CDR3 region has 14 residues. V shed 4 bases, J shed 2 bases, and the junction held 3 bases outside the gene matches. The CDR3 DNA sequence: TGTGCCAGCAGCTCCCACAGGGGGAACTATGGCTACACCTTC. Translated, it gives CASSSHRGNYGYTF.

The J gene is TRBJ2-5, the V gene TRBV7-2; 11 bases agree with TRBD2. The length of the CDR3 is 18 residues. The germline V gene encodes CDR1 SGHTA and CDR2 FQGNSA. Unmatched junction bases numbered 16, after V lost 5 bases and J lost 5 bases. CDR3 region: CASSPGLLAGADGETQYF. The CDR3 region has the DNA TGTGCCAGCAGCCCGGGGTTACTAGCGGGGGCCGATGGGGAGACCCAGTACTTC.

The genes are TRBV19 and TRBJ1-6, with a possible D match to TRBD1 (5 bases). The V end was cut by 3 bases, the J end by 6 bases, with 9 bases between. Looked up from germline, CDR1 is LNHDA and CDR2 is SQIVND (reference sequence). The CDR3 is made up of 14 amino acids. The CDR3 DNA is TGTGCCAGTAGTATGCCGGGGGGTAATTCACCCCTCCACTTT. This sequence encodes CASSMPGGNSPLHF.

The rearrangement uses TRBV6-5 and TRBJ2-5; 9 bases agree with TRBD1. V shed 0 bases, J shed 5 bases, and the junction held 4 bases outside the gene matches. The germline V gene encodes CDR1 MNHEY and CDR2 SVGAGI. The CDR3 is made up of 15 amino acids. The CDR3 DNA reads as TGTGCCAGCAGTTACTCGGGGACAGGGCGGGAGACCCAGTACTTC. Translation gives CASSYSGTGRETQYF.

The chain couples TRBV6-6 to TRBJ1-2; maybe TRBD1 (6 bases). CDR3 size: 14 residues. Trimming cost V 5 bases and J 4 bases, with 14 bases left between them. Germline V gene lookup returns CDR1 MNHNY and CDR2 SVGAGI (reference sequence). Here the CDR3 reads CASSLPGQSYGYTF. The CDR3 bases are TGTGCCAGCAGTCTACCGGGACAATCCTATGGCTACACCTTC.

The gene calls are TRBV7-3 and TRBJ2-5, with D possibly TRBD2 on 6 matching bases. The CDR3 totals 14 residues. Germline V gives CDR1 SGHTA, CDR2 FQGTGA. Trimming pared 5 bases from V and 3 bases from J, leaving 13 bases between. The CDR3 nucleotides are TGTGCCAGCAGCAGATCCGGACTAAAAGAGACCCAGTACTTC. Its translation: CASSRSGLKETQYF.

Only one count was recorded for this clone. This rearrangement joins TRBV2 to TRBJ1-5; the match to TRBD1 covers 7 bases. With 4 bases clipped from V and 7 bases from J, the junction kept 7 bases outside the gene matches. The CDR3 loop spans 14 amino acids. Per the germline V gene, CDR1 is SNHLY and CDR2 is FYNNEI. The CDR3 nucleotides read TGTGCCAGCAGTGTAGGGGGCGGCGGGCAGCCCCAGCATTTT. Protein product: CASSVGGGGQPQHF.

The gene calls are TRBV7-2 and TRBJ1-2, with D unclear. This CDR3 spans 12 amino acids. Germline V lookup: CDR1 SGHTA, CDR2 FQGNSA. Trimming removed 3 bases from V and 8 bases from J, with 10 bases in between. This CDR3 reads CASSFTEGGYTF. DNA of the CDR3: TGTGCCAGCAGCTTCACAGAAGGAGGCTACACCTTC.

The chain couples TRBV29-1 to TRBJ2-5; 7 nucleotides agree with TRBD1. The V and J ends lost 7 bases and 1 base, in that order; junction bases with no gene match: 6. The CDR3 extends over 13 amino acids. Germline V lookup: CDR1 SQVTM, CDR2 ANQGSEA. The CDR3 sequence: CSARGQAQETQYF. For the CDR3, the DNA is TGCAGCGCCCGAGGACAGGCCCAAGAGACCCAGTACTTC.